One and the same sample provided the 27 T cell receptor beta chains below, sequenced in a study of T cell clonality in common variable immunodeficiency (dated by TCRdb to the mid-2010s). The library was prepared using the immunoSEQ multiplex PCR assay. The table comes from immuneACCESS by way of TCRdb, which keeps in-frame sequences with V and J called. Part of the clones is missing from these tables; in studies checked, under half for an unresolved V gene and the rest for unknown reasons. This sample includes tens of thousands of clones, and none of them was observed just once. 2.1% of the sample comes from the top ten. Sequencing was done on a sample of peripheral blood mononuclear cells. These receptors all come from a person between 18 and 75 years old in good health.

The sample holds many counts of this clone. The read is 3 residues too short to cover the CDR3 end, so that end is filled in from the germline J gene. The chain links TRBV5-4 to TRBJ1-1, with TRBD1 matching over 8 bases. Germline assignment: CDR1 SGHNT and CDR2 YYREEE (reference sequence). The V segment lost 4 bases and the J segment 1 base; nucleotides outside the gene matches: 6. The CDR3 length is 15 residues. The CDR3 loop reads CASSPPDRGNTEAFF. The DNA read from the CDR3 is TGTGCCAGCAGCCCCCCAGACAGGGGGAACACTGAA.

At least ten counts were recorded for this clone. With the read ending 3 residues before the CDR3 end, the germline J gene is used to fill in that end. The chain combines TRBV2 with TRBJ2-7, with unresolved D. Germline V gives CDR1 SNHLY, CDR2 FYNNEI. V lost 6 bases, J lost 0 bases, and 6 bases lay in between. The CDR3 totals 12 residues. The part of the CDR3 DNA that was read is TGTGCCAGCAGAGGCACCTCCTACGAG. This translates into CASRGTSYE. The entire CDR3 is CASRGTSYEQYF.

This clone was picked up many times. The read comes to an end 3 residues before the CDR3 does, leaving the germline J gene to fill in the end. The gene calls are TRBV30 and TRBJ2-1; the D gene is possibly TRBD2 (5 bases). The CDR3 length is 17 residues. V lost 2 bases and J 8 bases, leaving 25 bases between the germline ends. Germline assignment: CDR1 GTSNPN and CDR2 SVGIG (reference sequence). The CDR3: CAWSPQAYSPTNDEQFF. CDR3 DNA, as far as it was read: TGTGCCTGGAGTCCTCAGGCGTATAGCCCGACTAACGATGAG.

This clone was seen repeatedly, ten times or more. The read halts 3 residues ahead of the CDR3 end, with the missing end drawn from the germline J gene. The V and J genes are TRBV6-2 or TRBV6-3 and TRBJ2-1; 7 bases agree with TRBD2. Per germline, CDR1 MNHEY and CDR2 SVGEGT. The CDR3 consists of 15 residues. J was trimmed by 8 bases and V by 6 bases; bases with no gene match: 13. CDR3 loop: CASSSEVDAGDEQFF. CDR3 bases read: TGTGCCAGCAGCTCGGAGGTGGACGCGGGGGATGAG.

This clone occurred many times. The read ends 3 residues shy of where the CDR3 ends; the end is completed using the germline J gene. The genes are TRBV18 and TRBJ1-1, with a possible D match to TRBD1 (5 bases). V was cut by 3 bases and J by 1 base, with 12 bases left in between. The CDR3 spans 15 residues. CDR1 is KGHSH, CDR2 LQKENI, per germline. The CDR3 spells CASSPGLTENTEAFF. CDR3 DNA, as far as it was read: TGTGCCAGCTCACCGGGACTCACAGAGAACACTGAA.

This clone occurred many times. The CDR3 end is not reached by the read, which stops 3 residues before it; the germline J gene fills it in. The gene calls are TRBV12-3 or TRBV12-4 and TRBJ2-1; D not resolved. Trimming took off 3 bases at V and 7 bases at J, with 13 bases between the two ends. The CDR3 covers 14 residues. CDR3 residues: CASSFWQETNEQFF. The sequenced CDR3 bases are TGTGCCAGCAGTTTTTGGCAGGAGACAAATGAG.

This clone was recorded many times. The CDR3 end falls 3 residues outside the read, so it is completed with the germline J gene. The chain has TRBV29-1 and TRBJ1-2, with D possibly TRBD1 on 5 matching bases. The germline V gene encodes CDR1 SQVTM and CDR2 ANQGSEA. CDR3 length: 14 amino acids. V lost 5 bases, J lost 4 bases, and 17 bases lay in between. The sequenced part of the CDR3 DNA is TGCAGCGTTCCTCAATCTCGGGGGTCCTATGGC. As protein: CSVPQSRGSYG. The full CDR3 protein is CSVPQSRGSYGYTF.

This clone was seen ten or more times. The read ends 3 residues early relative to the CDR3; the germline J gene fills the gap. The chain has TRBV2 and TRBJ1-2, with TRBD1 matching over 8 bases. Germline CDR1 SNHLY, CDR2 FYNNEI. CDR3 size: 13 residues. Germline trimming cut 4 bases from V and 3 bases from J; bases unmatched to any gene: 1. CDR3 in amino acids: CASSADRDYGYTF. Incomplete CDR3 DNA: TGTGCCAGCAGTGCGGACAGGGACTATGGC. Together with reference TRBV2 and TRBJ1-2, the CDR3 gives the full variable domain: EPEVTQTPSHQVTQMGQEVILRCVPISNHLYFYWYRQILGQKVEFLVSFYNNEISEKSEIFDDQFSVERPDGSNFTLKIRSTKLEDSAMYFCASSADRDYGYTFGSGTRLTVV.

In its sample, this clone was seen many times. From the germline J gene comes the end of the CDR3, since the read stops 3 residues before it. This chain joins TRBV19 and TRBJ2-3; 7 bases are a match to TRBD1. Germline V CDR1 and CDR2: LNHDA, SQIVND (reference sequence). Trimming removed 4 bases from V and 6 bases from J; junction bases left unmatched: 10. This CDR3 has 15 amino acids. The covered CDR3 bases are TGTGCCAGTAGTACGACAGGGTCAGTCGGCGATACG. Translation gives CASSTTGSVGDT. The whole CDR3 protein reads CASSTTGSVGDTQYF. Filled out from reference TRBV19 and TRBJ2-3, the complete variable domain reads DGGITQSPKYLFRKEGQNVTLSCEQNLNHDAMYWYRQDPGQGLRLIYYSQIVNDFQKGDIAEGYSVSREKKESFPLTVTSAQKNPTAFYLCASSTTGSVGDTQYFGPGTRLTVL.

This clone was observed many times. The read falls 3 residues short of the CDR3 end, and the missing part is taken from the germline J gene. The J gene is TRBJ2-7, the V gene TRBV14; TRBD2 agrees at 7 bases. The CDR3 has 17 amino acids. Germline V gene data show CDR1 as SGHDN and CDR2 as FVKESK. The V gene end was trimmed by 3 bases and the J gene end by 2 bases; junction bases not matched to a gene: 13. CDR3: CASSHGVSGTFTYEQYF. CDR3 DNA (partial): TGTGCCAGCAGCCATGGTGTGAGCGGGACTTTCACCTACGAG.

This clone came up many times. The read stops 3 residues short of the end of the CDR3; the missing end is completed from the germline J gene. The chain joins TRBV10-3 to TRBJ1-5; 8 nucleotides agree with TRBD1. V gave up 3 bases and J gave up 7 bases; unmatched junction bases: 8. CDR1 and CDR2 (germline): ENHRY, SYGVKD. CDR3 length: 15 amino acids. The CDR3 bases that were read are TGTGCCATCAGTGAAGGCAGGGGGCAGGGGCAGCCC. The encoded protein is CAISEGRGQGQP. The whole CDR3 is CAISEGRGQGQPQHF.

This clone has at least ten counts. Coverage ceases 3 residues before the CDR3 finishes, and the germline J gene fills in the end. V gene TRBV2 combines with J gene TRBJ2-3; 8 nucleotides agree with TRBD1. The germline V gene encodes CDR1 SNHLY and CDR2 FYNNEI. The J segment lost 2 bases and the V segment lost 3 bases, leaving 1 base of the junction unmatched. The CDR3 sequence is 14 residues long. The sequenced CDR3 bases are TGTGCCAGCAGTGAGGGACAGGTCACAGATACG. Protein sequence: CASSEGQVTDT. The full CDR3 sequence reads CASSEGQVTDTQYF. Based on the CDR3 plus reference TRBV2 and TRBJ2-3, the full variable domain is EPEVTQTPSHQVTQMGQEVILRCVPISNHLYFYWYRQILGQKVEFLVSFYNNEISEKSEIFDDQFSVERPDGSNFTLKIRSTKLEDSAMYFCASSEGQVTDTQYFGPGTRLTVL.

In its sample, this clone was seen many times. With the read ending 3 residues before the CDR3 end, the germline J gene is used to fill in that end. The rearrangement joins TRBV2 to TRBJ2-1, with 13 bases lining up with TRBD2. V was pared by 5 bases and J by 6 bases, with 10 bases of the junction left unmatched. CDR1 and CDR2 (germline): SNHLY, FYNNEI. CDR3 size: 17 residues. The sequenced CDR3 bases are TGTGCCAGCAGTCCCTATGGACTAGCGGGAGATGGCAATGAG. This encodes CASSPYGLAGDGNE. The full CDR3 protein is CASSPYGLAGDGNEQFF.

This clone was seen more than once but under ten times. The DNA ends 3 residues before the CDR3 does, and the rest of the CDR3 is filled in from the germline J gene. The V call is TRBV19, the J call TRBJ1-2, with 10 bases that match TRBD1. Germline V lookup: CDR1 LNHDA, CDR2 SQIVND (reference sequence). The CDR3 contains 14 residues. CDR3 in amino acids: CASSLTGGFHDYTF. CDR3 bases read: TGTGCCAGTAGCCTGACAGGGGGCTTCCACGAC. Drawing the rest from reference TRBV19 and TRBJ1-2, the complete variable domain is DGGITQSPKYLFRKEGQNVTLSCEQNLNHDAMYWYRQDPGQGLRLIYYSQIVNDFQKGDIAEGYSVSREKKESFPLTVTSAQKNPTAFYLCASSLTGGFHDYTFGSGTRLTVV.

The table lists this clone with many counts. The CDR3 end is not reached by the read, which stops 3 residues before it; the germline J gene fills it in. The V and J genes are TRBV30 and TRBJ1-1; 7 bases match TRBD1. The V gene end was trimmed by 3 bases and the J gene end by 5 bases; junction bases not matched to a gene: 6. Germline V gives CDR1 GTSNPN, CDR2 SVGIG (reference sequence). This CDR3 has 13 residues. The sequenced CDR3 bases are TGTGCCTGGAGGATACAGGGGAGGACTGAA. Its protein product is CAWRIQGRTE. The whole CDR3 reads CAWRIQGRTEAFF. Full variable domain (outside the CDR3, taken from reference TRBV30 and TRBJ1-1): SQTIHQWPATLVQPVGSPLSLECTVEGTSNPNLYWYRQAAGRGLQLLFYSVGIGQISSEVPQNLSASRPQDRQFILSSKKLLLSDSGFYLCAWRIQGRTEAFFGQGTRLTVV.

The sample holds many counts of this clone. The read ends 3 residues before the CDR3 terminus; that terminus is restored from the germline J gene. The rearrangement links TRBV6-2 or TRBV6-3 to TRBJ2-3, with TRBD2 as a possible D gene (5 bases). Trimming cost V 5 bases and J 6 bases, with 9 bases left between them. Germline assignment: CDR1 MNHEY and CDR2 SVGEGT. The CDR3 has 12 amino acids. The CDR3 DNA, read in part, is TGTGCCAGCAGTCAGACTATGGATACG. Residues: CASSQTMDT. The complete CDR3 sequence is CASSQTMDTQYF.

In this sample, this clone turned up a few times. The read terminates 3 residues ahead of where the CDR3 ends, so the germline J gene completes it. The chain employs TRBV5-5 and TRBJ1-2; D may be TRBD1 (5 bases). V was shortened by 7 bases and J by 6 bases, with 16 bases between the two germline ends. The CDR3 runs to 13 residues. Germline V CDR1 and CDR2: SGHKS, YYEKEE (reference sequence). CDR3 DNA (partial): TGTGCCAGCCGGGGGACGGTAAAGCATGGC. This translates into CASRGTVKHG. The entire CDR3 reads CASRGTVKHGYTF.

This clone was detected many times. The read stops 3 residues short of the end of the CDR3; the missing end is completed from the germline J gene. The rearrangement uses TRBV20-1 and TRBJ1-6, with D tentatively TRBD1 (6 bases). Germline assignment: CDR1 DFQATT and CDR2 SNEGSKA (reference sequence). This CDR3 comprises 12 residues. Trimming removed 4 bases at V and 9 bases at J, with 10 bases between. The CDR3 here is CSAITGTSPLHF. The DNA read from the CDR3 is TGCAGTGCTATTACAGGGACTTCACCC.

This clone was counted many times. The read terminates 3 residues before the CDR3 end, so the remaining end is supplied by the germline J gene. The rearrangement links TRBV20-1 to TRBJ2-3; no firm D call. This CDR3 has 13 residues. V lost 5 bases and J 2 bases, leaving 11 bases between the germline ends. Germline values: CDR1 DFQATT, CDR2 SNEGSKA (reference sequence). The CDR3 sequence: CSAHLDLTDTQYF. Incomplete CDR3 DNA: TGCAGTGCTCACTTAGATCTCACAGATACG.

This clone was observed at least ten times. The read ends 3 residues shy of where the CDR3 ends; the end is completed using the germline J gene. This chain links TRBV30 with TRBJ2-5, with D maybe TRBD2 (7 bases). This CDR3 comprises 14 residues. Germline loops: CDR1 GTSNPN, CDR2 SVGIG (reference sequence). V lost 5 bases to trimming and J lost 4 bases, with 17 bases between them. The part of the CDR3 DNA that was read is TGTGCCTGGCTATCCCGGGGGGCAAGAGAGACC. This gives the protein CAWLSRGARET. The whole CDR3 protein is CAWLSRGARETQYF.

Ten or more counts support this clone. Read sequence stops 3 residues before the CDR3 end, and the germline J gene provides the missing end. Other DNA sequences of this sample code for an identical CDR3. The rearrangement joins TRBV2 to TRBJ1-1, with D perhaps matching TRBD1 (6 bases). The germline V gene encodes CDR1 SNHLY and CDR2 FYNNEI. V was shortened by 5 bases and J by 5 bases, with 12 bases between the two germline ends. This CDR3 comprises 13 residues. CDR3 region: CASSSQGGTEAFF. CDR3 DNA (partial): TGTGCCAGCAGTAGCCAAGGGGGTACTGAA.

This clone was seen many times. The read comes to an end 3 residues before the CDR3 does, leaving the germline J gene to fill in the end. The chain couples TRBV11-2 to TRBJ1-2; D may be TRBD1 (5 bases). Trimming stripped 5 bases from V and 7 bases from J, with 14 bases between. CDR1 and CDR2 (germline): SGHAT, FQNNGV. There are 13 residues in the CDR3. The sequenced CDR3 bases are TGTGCCAGCAGCCCCCAAGGGGAAAGTGGC. It specifies CASSPQGESG. The full CDR3 protein reads CASSPQGESGYTF.

The table lists this clone with many counts. The CDR3 end falls 3 residues outside the read, so it is completed with the germline J gene. The rearrangement links TRBV10-3 to TRBJ2-3, with 11 bases lining up with TRBD2. J was trimmed by 3 bases and V by 4 bases; bases with no gene match: 3. This CDR3 has 15 residues. From germline, CDR1 is ENHRY and CDR2 SYGVKD. The CDR3 region is CAISASGGKTDTQYF. CDR3 DNA (partial): TGTGCCATCAGTGCTAGCGGGGGGAAAACAGATACG.

This clone appeared many times. With the read ending 3 residues before the CDR3 end, the germline J gene is used to fill in that end. The V gene is TRBV12-3 or TRBV12-4, the J gene TRBJ2-1, with TRBD1 matching over 7 bases. The CDR3 extends over 13 amino acids. V lost 5 bases and J lost 6; bases outside the gene matches: 4. CDR3 DNA, as far as it was read: TGTGCCAGCAGTAAGACAGGGTTCAATGAG. Protein product: CASSKTGFNE. In full, the CDR3 is CASSKTGFNEQFF.

This clone is labeled as medium-sized. With the read ending 3 residues before the CDR3 end, the germline J gene is used to fill in that end. The gene calls are TRBV7-9 and TRBJ2-7, with 9 bases identical to TRBD2. Losses at the gene ends were 5 bases for V and 5 bases for J; bases not matched to a gene: 7. Germline assignment: CDR1 SEHNR and CDR2 FQNEAQ (reference sequence). The CDR3 runs 14 residues. The sequenced CDR3 bases are TGTGCCAGCAGCCCCCACTTAGCGGGAGACGAG. Translation gives CASSPHLAGDE. The CDR3 reads in full as CASSPHLAGDEQYF.

This clone has only a few counts. Read sequence stops 3 residues before the CDR3 end, and the germline J gene provides the missing end. V is TRBV19 and J is TRBJ1-5; D call uncertain. Germline V gives CDR1 LNHDA, CDR2 SQIVND (reference sequence). CDR3 length: 13 residues. Trimming took off 1 base at V and 5 bases at J, with 6 bases between the two ends. The CDR3 DNA, read in part, is TGTGCCAGTAGTATAGGAGCGGATCAGCCC. Residues: CASSIGADQP. In full, the CDR3 is CASSIGADQPQHF. Combining the CDR3 with reference TRBV19 and TRBJ1-5 gives the whole variable domain DGGITQSPKYLFRKEGQNVTLSCEQNLNHDAMYWYRQDPGQGLRLIYYSQIVNDFQKGDIAEGYSVSREKKESFPLTVTSAQKNPTAFYLCASSIGADQPQHFGDGTRLSIL.

In its sample, this clone was seen many times. Read sequence stops 3 residues before the CDR3 end, and the germline J gene provides the missing end. The genes are TRBV20-1 and TRBJ2-5; D is unclear. V was cut by 4 bases and J by 1 base, with 7 bases left in between. The length of the CDR3 is 12 residues. Germline V gene data show CDR1 as DFQATT and CDR2 as SNEGSKA (reference sequence). Incomplete CDR3 DNA: TGCAGTGCTAACCAAGGCCAAGAGACC. This gives the protein CSANQGQET. The entire CDR3 reads CSANQGQETQYF.